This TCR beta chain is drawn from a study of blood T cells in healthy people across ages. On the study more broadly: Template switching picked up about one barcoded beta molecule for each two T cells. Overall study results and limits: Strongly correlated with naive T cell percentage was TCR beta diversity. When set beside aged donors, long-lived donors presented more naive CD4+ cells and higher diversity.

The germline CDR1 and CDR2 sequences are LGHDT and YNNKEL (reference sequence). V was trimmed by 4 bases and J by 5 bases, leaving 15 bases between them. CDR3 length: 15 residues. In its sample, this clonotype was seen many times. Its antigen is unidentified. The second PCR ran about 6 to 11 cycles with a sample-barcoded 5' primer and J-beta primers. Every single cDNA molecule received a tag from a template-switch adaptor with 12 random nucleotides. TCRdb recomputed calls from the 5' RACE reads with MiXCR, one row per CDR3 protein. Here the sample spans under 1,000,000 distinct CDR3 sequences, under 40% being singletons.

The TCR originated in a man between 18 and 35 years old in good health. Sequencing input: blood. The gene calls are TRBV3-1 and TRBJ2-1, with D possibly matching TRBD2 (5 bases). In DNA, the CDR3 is TGTGCCAGCAGCCGTACCCAGCGGTCGAACAATGAGCAGTTCTTC. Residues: CASSRTQRSNNEQFF.